The subject of this entry is one T cell receptor beta chain. The record originates from a study of shared clonotypes between healthy human individuals. Turning to the study itself: Each donor had three CD4 naive, three CD4 memory, two CD8 naive and one CD8 memory plate.

In germline, CDR1 is SGHRS, CDR2 YFSETQ. This CDR3 is 18 amino acids long. Trimming took 0 bases from V and 0 from J; bases not matched to a gene: 2. The protocol was immunoSEQ multiplex PCR, while the TCRdb copy is restricted to in-frame clones and leaves out a portion. This table holds about 110,000 clones, more than 65% found once. The chain uses TRBV5-1 and TRBJ2-2; 13 bases agree with TRBD2. Input material: memory CD8+ T cells sorted from blood. Described subset: CD45RO+ cells pooled with CCR7-negative TemRA cells. The TCR originated in a woman aged 30 to 39 in good health. CDR3 in DNA: TGCGCCAGCAGCTTGGACGGGACTAGCGGGACGAACACCGGGGAGCTGTTTTTT. Its translation is CASSLDGTSGTNTGELFF.